This passage covers 29 T cell receptor beta chains from one sample sequenced in a study of blood T cell repertoires in COVID-19. Some clones are missing from TCRdb's copy, which holds only in-frame ones; the method was immunoSEQ multiplex PCR. The table records over 250,000 clones, around 89% of them present only once. Sequencing used peripheral blood. The origin of the receptors is a man aged 60 to 75 who had recovered from COVID-19.

The rearrangement uses TRBV7-2 and TRBJ1-6; D possibly corresponds to TRBD1 (5 bases). The CDR3 has 17 amino acids. Germline V CDR1 and CDR2: SGHTA, FQGNSA. Trimming pared 5 bases from V and 9 bases from J, leaving 23 bases between. The CDR3 reads CASSPQGPGRAGSPLHF. In nucleotides, the CDR3 is TGTGCCAGCAGCCCTCAGGGCCCTGGCAGGGCTGGTTCACCCCTCCACTTT.

The J gene is TRBJ2-5, the V gene TRBV5-1, with 13 bases that match TRBD2. The ends lost 4 bases at V and 3 bases at J; junction bases unmatched: 3. Looked up from germline, CDR1 is SGHRS and CDR2 is YFSETQ. The CDR3 extends over 15 amino acids. CDR3 in amino acids: CASSPGTSGEETQYF. In DNA, the CDR3 is TGCGCCAGCAGCCCCGGGACTAGCGGGGAAGAGACCCAGTACTTC.

The V and J genes are TRBV6-1 and TRBJ2-1; tentative D call: TRBD2 (7 bases). Trimming stripped 2 bases from V and 2 bases from J, with 16 bases between. The CDR3 runs 17 residues. CDR1 is MNHNS and CDR2 is SASEGT in the germline V gene. In DNA form, the CDR3 reads TGTGCCAGCAGTGAAAGCCCCTTAGGGGGGGCCTACAATGAGCAGTTCTTC. This codes for CASSESPLGGAYNEQFF.

The V gene is TRBV18, the J gene TRBJ2-7; 7 nucleotides align to TRBD1. CDR3 size: 15 residues. V lost 2 bases, J lost 6 bases, and 10 bases stayed unmatched. Germline V CDR1 and CDR2: KGHSH, LQKENI. CDR3 bases: TGTGCCAGCTCACCATTGGGGACAGAGGCCACCGAGCAGTACTTC. Its translation is CASSPLGTEATEQYF. Full variable domain (rest looked up from reference TRBV18 and TRBJ2-7): NAGVMQNPRHLVRRRGQEARLRCSPMKGHSHVYWYRQLPEEGLKFMVYLQKENIIDESGMPKERFSAEFPKEGPSILRIQQVVRGDSAAYFCASSPLGTEATEQYFGPGTRLTVT.

The chain carries TRBV18 and TRBJ2-2; D is unclear. Germline V CDR1 and CDR2: KGHSH, LQKENI. The V gene lost 2 bases and the J gene lost 3 bases, with 4 bases spanning the gap. The CDR3 runs 13 residues. CDR3 protein: CASSPADTGELFF. In DNA, the CDR3 is TGTGCCAGCTCACCAGCGGACACCGGGGAGCTGTTTTTT.

The chain couples TRBV3-1 (or the pseudogene TRBV3-2) to TRBJ1-5; tentatively, D is TRBD1 (6 bases). CDR3 size: 16 residues. The germline V gene has CDR1 LGHDT and CDR2 YNNKEL (reference sequence). The V end was cut by 4 bases, the J end by 0 bases, with 13 bases between. The CDR3 sequence: CASSPQGLYSNQPQHF. CDR3 sequence (DNA): TGTGCCAGCAGCCCCCAGGGGCTTTATAGCAATCAGCCCCAGCATTTT.

The V and J genes are TRBV7-2 and TRBJ2-1; 7 nucleotides align to TRBD1. The V gene's germline CDR1 is SGHTA and CDR2 FQGNSA. Unmatched junction bases numbered 4, after V lost 5 bases and J lost 6 bases. This CDR3 region has 13 residues. CDR3 residues: CASSRDSLNEQFF. The DNA of the CDR3 is TGTGCCAGCAGCAGGGACAGCCTCAATGAGCAGTTCTTC.

This sequence joins TRBV29-1 and TRBJ2-5, with TRBD2 matching over 12 bases. Germline CDR1 is SQVTM and CDR2 is ANQGSEA. This CDR3 contains 15 residues. Losses at the gene ends were 5 bases for V and 5 bases for J; bases not matched to a gene: 9. The CDR3 region has the DNA TGCAGCGTTCGTTCTAGCGGGGGGGTGGGTGAGACCCAGTACTTC. Translation: CSVRSSGGVGETQYF.

The chain combines TRBV9 with TRBJ2-3; D not resolved. This CDR3 has 12 amino acids. CDR1 and CDR2 from the germline V gene are SGDLS and YYNGEE. The V end was cut by 4 bases, the J end by 4 bases, with 7 bases between. Here the CDR3 DNA reads TGTGCCAGCAGCCACTCCTCAGATACGCAGTATTTT. Translating it yields CASSHSSDTQYF. Full variable domain (rest looked up from reference TRBV9 and TRBJ2-3): DSGVTQTPKHLITATGQRVTLRCSPRSGDLSVYWYQQSLDQGLQFLIQYYNGEERAKGNILERFSAQQFPDLHSELNLSSLELGDSALYFCASSHSSDTQYFGPGTRLTVL.

The rearrangement uses TRBV5-8 and TRBJ1-5, with 7 bases fitting TRBD1. V shed 3 bases, J shed 0 bases, and the junction held 6 bases outside the gene matches. Germline V lookup: CDR1 SGHTS, CDR2 YDEGEE. This CDR3 comprises 16 residues. The CDR3 nucleotides are TGTGCCAGCAGCTGGGGACAGATTCATAGCAATCAGCCCCAGCATTTT. Translation: CASSWGQIHSNQPQHF. Full variable domain (outside the CDR3, taken from reference TRBV5-8 and TRBJ1-5): EAGVTQSPTHLIKTRGQQATLRCSPISGHTSVYWYQQALGLGLQFLLWYDEGEERNRGNFPPRFSGRQFPNYSSELNVNALELEDSALYLCASSWGQIHSNQPQHFGDGTRLSIL.

The chain carries TRBV7-8 and TRBJ1-2, with D maybe TRBD1 (5 bases). CDR1 and CDR2 from the germline V gene are SGHVS and FQNEAQ. V shed 0 bases and J shed 4 bases, with 9 bases lying between them. The CDR3 contains 14 residues. CDR3 in amino acids: CASSLAGQGYGYTF. The CDR3 region has the DNA TGTGCCAGCAGCTTAGCTGGTCAGGGCTATGGCTACACCTTC.

V usage is TRBV29-1 and J usage is TRBJ2-1, with 8 bases matching TRBD2. This CDR3 has 11 residues. Germline loops: CDR1 SQVTM, CDR2 ANQGSEA. The trim removed 7 bases at V and 8 bases at J, leaving 4 bases unmatched. CDR3 nucleotides: TGCAGCGCCGTGACTAGCGATGAGCAGTTCTTC. Protein product: CSAVTSDEQFF.

This chain uses TRBV7-3 with TRBJ2-2; TRBD1 might be the D (6 bases). Germline lookup yields CDR1 SGHTA and CDR2 FQGTGA. This CDR3 is 17 amino acids long. Trimming cost V 5 bases and J 4 bases, with 20 bases left between them. The CDR3 reads CASSLNPAAGATGELFF. The CDR3 DNA reads as TGTGCCAGCAGCCTAAACCCCGCGGCAGGGGCCACCGGGGAGCTGTTTTTT. Complete variable domain (other parts from reference TRBV7-3 and TRBJ2-2): GAGVSQTPSNKVTEKGKYVELRCDPISGHTALYWYRQSLGQGPEFLIYFQGTGAADDSGLPNDRFFAVRPEGSVSTLKIQRTERGDSAVYLCASSLNPAAGATGELFFGEGSRLTVL.

V gene TRBV3-1 (or the pseudogene TRBV3-2) combines with J gene TRBJ2-3; TRBD2 agrees at 7 bases. The length of the CDR3 is 16 residues. The junction had 14 bases not matched to a gene; V was cut back by 7 bases and J by 4 bases. The germline CDR1 and CDR2 sequences are LGHDT and YNNKEL (reference sequence). The CDR3 reads CASTPRGGSYADTQYF. CDR3 coding DNA: TGTGCCAGCACCCCTAGGGGAGGGTCTTACGCAGATACGCAGTATTTT.

The chain joins TRBV2 to TRBJ2-5, with 11 bases lining up with TRBD2. Germline V gene lookup returns CDR1 SNHLY and CDR2 FYNNEI. The V segment lost 6 bases and the J segment 5 bases; nucleotides outside the gene matches: 11. The CDR3 runs 16 residues. The chain's CDR3 is CASRKTSGVAGETQYF. Written as DNA, the CDR3 is TGTGCCAGCAGGAAGACTAGCGGGGTCGCAGGGGAGACCCAGTACTTC.

The rearrangement joins TRBV4-2 to TRBJ1-2, with 12 bases that match TRBD1. Unmatched junction bases numbered 9, after V lost 3 bases and J lost 4 bases. There are 17 residues in the CDR3. Germline CDR1 and CDR2: LGHNA and YNFKEQ. CDR3 amino acids: CASSQAPGTGGFYGYTF. In nucleotides, the CDR3 is TGTGCCAGCAGCCAGGCTCCGGGGACAGGGGGCTTCTATGGCTACACCTTC.

This clone was seen a single time. V usage is TRBV19 and J usage is TRBJ1-3; no firm D call. The V gene's germline CDR1 is LNHDA and CDR2 SQIVND (reference sequence). Trimming cost V 3 bases and J 7 bases, with 13 bases left between them. The CDR3 contains 14 residues. CDR3 DNA: TGTGCCAGTAGTATCGATCGGGGTACCAACACCATATATTTT. Translation gives CASSIDRGTNTIYF. Using reference TRBV19 and TRBJ1-3 for the parts outside the CDR3, the full variable domain is DGGITQSPKYLFRKEGQNVTLSCEQNLNHDAMYWYRQDPGQGLRLIYYSQIVNDFQKGDIAEGYSVSREKKESFPLTVTSAQKNPTAFYLCASSIDRGTNTIYFGEGSWLTVV.

The genes are TRBV9 and TRBJ2-3, with a possible D match to TRBD1 (7 bases). Trimming left V 0 bases short and J 6 bases short, with 14 bases between. The length of the CDR3 is 15 residues. CDR1 is SGDLS and CDR2 is YYNGEE in the germline V gene. The CDR3 sequence: CASSVGGRGVDTQYF. The CDR3 DNA sequence: TGTGCCAGCAGCGTAGGTGGCAGGGGGGTTGATACGCAGTATTTT.

The chain has TRBV18 and TRBJ1-1, with 8 bases identical to TRBD1. V lost 2 bases and J lost 2; bases outside the gene matches: 10. Germline V gives CDR1 KGHSH, CDR2 LQKENI. CDR3 length equals 17 residues. The DNA of the CDR3 is TGTGCCAGCTCACCAACTCTGACAGGGGTAGTTAACACTGAAGCTTTCTTT. Its protein product is CASSPTLTGVVNTEAFF.

This clone was observed a few times. The chain links TRBV4-1 to TRBJ2-7; TRBD2 is a possible D gene (6 bases). V gave up 4 bases and J gave up 7 bases, with 17 bases separating them. CDR1 is MGHRA and CDR2 is YSYEKL in the germline V gene. The CDR3 sequence is 14 residues long. CDR3 region: CASSPGPSEREQYF. The CDR3 DNA reads TGCGCCAGCAGCCCTGGGCCTAGCGAGAGAGAGCAGTACTTC.

The rearrangement joins TRBV7-2 to TRBJ2-3; D not resolved. CDR3 length equals 13 residues. The V end lost 2 bases, the J end lost 2 bases, and 5 bases lay between the germline ends. CDR1 and CDR2 (germline): SGHTA, FQGNSA. CDR3 sequence reads: CASSLLSTDTQYF. The CDR3 coding sequence is TGTGCCAGCAGCTTACTTTCCACAGATACGCAGTATTTT. The full variable domain, in which reference TRBV7-2 and TRBJ2-3 provide the parts outside the CDR3, is GAGVSQSPSNKVTEKGKDVELRCDPISGHTALYWYRQSLGQGLEFLIYFQGNSAPDKSGLPSDRFSAERTGGSVSTLTIQRTQQEDSAVYLCASSLLSTDTQYFGPGTRLTVL.

V gene TRBV6-5 combines with J gene TRBJ1-5; TRBD1 might be the D (5 bases). There are 15 residues in the CDR3. Germline CDR1 is MNHEY and CDR2 is SVGAGI. The V and J ends lost 5 bases and 3 bases respectively, with 14 bases between them. The CDR3 DNA reads as TGTGCCAGCAGTCCCCAGGGTAGGTCCAATCAGCCCCAGCATTTT. Translation: CASSPQGRSNQPQHF.

The chain couples TRBV2 to TRBJ1-1; D might be TRBD1 (6 bases). Trimming removed 4 bases at V and 3 bases at J, with 9 bases between. This CDR3 region has 13 residues. Germline V gives CDR1 SNHLY, CDR2 FYNNEI. The CDR3 coding sequence is TGTGCCAGCAGTGTTAAGGGGGACACTGAAGCTTTCTTT. Translation: CASSVKGDTEAFF.

The rearrangement uses TRBV27 and TRBJ2-7, with 9 bases that match TRBD2. This CDR3 has 14 residues. V lost 6 bases to trimming and J lost 3 bases; unmatched junction nucleotides: 6. The germline CDR1 and CDR2 sequences are MNHEY and SMNVEV (reference sequence). The CDR3 here is CASRVAGGIYEQYF. DNA for the CDR3: TGTGCCAGCAGGGTCGCGGGGGGGATCTACGAGCAGTACTTC.

The chain links TRBV7-2 to TRBJ1-1, with a possible D match to TRBD1 (5 bases). Trimming pared 3 bases from V and 0 bases from J, leaving 11 bases between. The CDR3 extends over 15 amino acids. From germline, CDR1 is SGHTA and CDR2 FQGNSA. This CDR3 reads CASSFYRSMNTEAFF. CDR3 in DNA: TGTGCCAGCAGCTTCTACAGGAGTATGAACACTGAAGCTTTCTTT.

The chain couples TRBV5-1 to TRBJ1-4; a weak D match, TRBD1 (5 bases). The CDR3 totals 14 residues. Per germline, CDR1 SGHRS and CDR2 YFSETQ. The V end was cut by 0 bases, the J end by 5 bases, with 8 bases between. The CDR3 reads CASSLEGINEKLFF. CDR3 sequence (DNA): TGCGCCAGCAGCTTGGAGGGGATAAATGAAAAACTGTTTTTT.

The chain combines TRBV11-2 with TRBJ2-3; 9 bases align to TRBD1. The CDR3 has 15 residues. J lost 6 bases, V lost 2 bases, and 6 bases had no gene match. Germline loops: CDR1 SGHAT, CDR2 FQNNGV. CDR3 amino acids: CASSLNRGLGDTQYF. The CDR3 DNA is TGTGCCAGCAGCTTAAACAGGGGGCTAGGGGATACGCAGTATTTT.

The CDR3 sequence: CASIGIAGSGGTQYF. In DNA form, the CDR3 reads TGCGCCAGCATAGGGATAGCGGGATCGGGAGGGACCCAGTACTTC. The genes are TRBV5-1 and TRBJ2-5, with 8 bases lining up with TRBD2. This CDR3 comprises 15 residues. With V trimmed by 6 bases and J by 7 bases, 14 bases remained unmatched. The germline CDR1 and CDR2 sequences are SGHRS and YFSETQ.

This clone is a singleton in its sample. The rearrangement joins TRBV19 to TRBJ1-5; D perhaps matches TRBD1 (5 bases). The V end lost 7 bases, the J end lost 0 bases, and 16 bases lay between the germline ends. Per germline, CDR1 LNHDA and CDR2 SQIVND (reference sequence). The CDR3 spans 16 residues. CDR3 amino acids: CASTSLGLNSNQPQHF. In DNA, the CDR3 is TGTGCCAGTACCTCCCTGGGACTGAATAGCAATCAGCCCCAGCATTTT.